What follows describes a single T cell receptor (beta chain). The CDR3 totals 15 residues. The germline V gene encodes CDR1 SGHTA and CDR2 FQGNSA. The V end was cut by 5 bases, the J end by 1 base, with 14 bases between. The data belong to a study of cytomegalovirus exposure and HLA in healthy donors. This PCR relied on a set of 60 Vbeta primers and 13 Jbeta primers. Assay used: immunoSEQ multiplex PCR; TCRdb lists only in-frame clones, some missing. The sample includes about 76,000 clones, around 70% of them seen just once. The sample was PBMCs. The chain joins TRBV7-2 to TRBJ2-5; the D gene is possibly TRBD2 (5 bases). This TCR was sampled from a woman in her thirties or forties in good health and CMV-seropositive. CDR3 bases: TGTGCCAGCAGCCCAGCGGCAGGCACCCAAGAGACCCAGTACTTC. Translated: CASSPAAGTQETQYF.